Listed below are T cell receptor beta chains from one sample, sequenced in a study of T cells in localized non-small cell lung cancer. The assay was immunoSEQ multiplex PCR, and TCRdb's table has in-frame clones only and misses some. The repertoire holds about 15,000 clones, with about 89% as singletons. The starting material was peripheral blood mononuclear cells, obtained before any cancer treatment. The receptors originated from a male donor at least 60 years old with stage II lung adenocarcinoma. CDR3s include the opening cysteine and the closing phenylalanine or tryptophan. A D gene is named only where the DNA matches it firmly. Size values are once, few and many counts, or a class for expanded clones, and some rows have none.

cdr3_nt: TGTGCCAGCAGCCCCACTTACCGACAGCGCGACGAGCAGTACTTC; cdr3_aa: CASSPTYRQRDEQYF; j_call: TRBJ2-7; clone_size: .; v_call: TRBV21-1; cdr3_length: 15; d_call: .
cdr3_nt: TGTGCCAGCAGCGGGGGGAGCTCTGGGGCCTACGAGCAGTACTTC; cdr3_aa: CASSGGSSGAYEQYF; j_call: TRBJ2-7; clone_size: .; v_call: TRBV9; cdr3_length: 15; d_call: .
cdr3_nt: TGTGCCAGCAGCCTCCGGACAGGGGGCGATGAAAAACTGTTTTTT; cdr3_aa: CASSLRTGGDEKLFF; j_call: TRBJ1-4; clone_size: .; v_call: TRBV7-8; cdr3_length: 15; d_call: TRBD1
cdr3_nt: TGTGCCAGCAGGGATCGAGGGGGATTCGTCAATGAGCAGTTCTTC; cdr3_aa: CASRDRGGFVNEQFF; j_call: TRBJ2-1; clone_size: .; v_call: TRBV6-6; cdr3_length: 15; d_call: .
cdr3_nt: TGTGCCAGCAGCCCGGGGTGGGGGGCTGCAGGTGGGGCTAATGAAAAACTGTTTTTT; cdr3_aa: CASSPGWGAAGGANEKLFF; j_call: TRBJ1-4; clone_size: .; v_call: TRBV4-2; cdr3_length: 19; d_call: .
cdr3_nt: TGTGCCAGCAGTGATGGAGGACGGAATCAGCCCCAGCATTTT; cdr3_aa: CASSDGGRNQPQHF; j_call: TRBJ1-5; clone_size: .; v_call: TRBV2; cdr3_length: 14; d_call: .
cdr3_nt: TGTGCCAGCTCACCATCGGGGAGGGGTGAAGCTTTCTTT; cdr3_aa: CASSPSGRGEAFF; j_call: TRBJ1-1; clone_size: .; v_call: TRBV18; cdr3_length: 13; d_call: .
cdr3_nt: TGTGCCAGCACTCTCCTCAGAAAGCGGGAGGACAATGAGCAGTTCTTC; cdr3_aa: CASTLLRKREDNEQFF; j_call: TRBJ2-1; clone_size: .; v_call: TRBV6-6; cdr3_length: 16; d_call: TRBD2
cdr3_nt: TGTGCCAGTAGTAGTTCAAATAGCAATCAGCCCCAGCATTTT; cdr3_aa: CASSSSNSNQPQHF; j_call: TRBJ1-5; clone_size: .; v_call: TRBV19; cdr3_length: 14; d_call: .
cdr3_nt: TGCGCCACCGCACTCGGGACGGCGAACACTGAAGCTTTCTTT; cdr3_aa: CATALGTANTEAFF; j_call: TRBJ1-1; clone_size: .; v_call: TRBV5-1; cdr3_length: 14; d_call: .
cdr3_nt: TGTGCCAGCTCCTTCCGGGACAACGAAGTAAACATTCAGTACTTC; cdr3_aa: CASSFRDNEVNIQYF; j_call: TRBJ2-4; clone_size: .; v_call: TRBV18; cdr3_length: 15; d_call: .
cdr3_nt: TGTGCCAGCACCGGGGACAGGAGAGCGTTCGAGCAGTACTTC; cdr3_aa: CASTGDRRAFEQYF; j_call: TRBJ2-7; clone_size: .; v_call: TRBV28; cdr3_length: 14; d_call: TRBD1
cdr3_nt: TGTGCCAGCAGCTTAGAAGTGGCGTCGAGCTCCTACGAGCAGTACTTC; cdr3_aa: CASSLEVASSSYEQYF; j_call: TRBJ2-7; clone_size: .; v_call: TRBV7-8; cdr3_length: 16; d_call: .
cdr3_nt: TGTGCCAGCAGCCGTAACAGGGGGTGGAATCAGCCCCAGCATTTT; cdr3_aa: CASSRNRGWNQPQHF; j_call: TRBJ1-5; clone_size: .; v_call: TRBV16; cdr3_length: 15; d_call: TRBD1
cdr3_nt: TGTGCCAGCAGTTATGAACGGAGATCCGAGCAGTACTTC; cdr3_aa: CASSYERRSEQYF; j_call: TRBJ2-7; clone_size: .; v_call: TRBV6-5; cdr3_length: 13; d_call: .
cdr3_nt: TGTGCCAGTAGTATAGGGTTCGGATTGGATCGAGCTTTCTTT; cdr3_aa: CASSIGFGLDRAFF; j_call: TRBJ1-1; clone_size: .; v_call: TRBV19; cdr3_length: 14; d_call: .
cdr3_nt: TGTGCCAGCAGCCAGGGGACTAGCGGGAGCACAGATACGCAGTATTTT; cdr3_aa: CASSQGTSGSTDTQYF; j_call: TRBJ2-3; clone_size: .; v_call: TRBV4-2; cdr3_length: 16; d_call: TRBD2
cdr3_nt: TGTGCCAGTAGTATAGCTCCAGAGACCCAGTACTTC; cdr3_aa: CASSIAPETQYF; j_call: TRBJ2-5; clone_size: once; v_call: TRBV19; cdr3_length: 12; d_call: .
cdr3_nt: TGTGCCAGCAGCAGAAGGGGGCGCGGGGCCAACGTCCTGACTTTC; cdr3_aa: CASSRRGRGANVLTF; j_call: TRBJ2-6; clone_size: once; v_call: TRBV6-5; cdr3_length: 15; d_call: TRBD1
cdr3_nt: TGTGCCAGCAGCGCCCTGGGACGGTTCTCCTACAATGAGCAGTTCTTC; cdr3_aa: CASSALGRFSYNEQFF; j_call: TRBJ2-1; clone_size: .; v_call: TRBV9; cdr3_length: 16; d_call: .
cdr3_nt: TGTGCCAGCAGCCAAGAAAGGCTATCTATCGAGACCCAGTACTTC; cdr3_aa: CASSQERLSIETQYF; j_call: TRBJ2-5; clone_size: .; v_call: TRBV14; cdr3_length: 15; d_call: .
cdr3_nt: TGTGCCAGCAGTTTCGGCCCCAAAAAGGACGAGCAGTACTTC; cdr3_aa: CASSFGPKKDEQYF; j_call: TRBJ2-7; clone_size: .; v_call: TRBV6-5; cdr3_length: 14; d_call: .